This TCR beta chain was captured by sequencing in a study of blood T cell repertoires in COVID-19. Per the authors' pipeline: Estimation of nucleated cell counts was performed using reference gene primer amplification. The table came from immunoSEQ multiplex PCR; TCRdb's copy has only in-frame clones and leaves some out. That table supplies the V and J calls and clone size; D and trimming were determined from the DNA. This sample has hundreds of thousands of clones, with nearly 90% found just once. Germline V gene data show CDR1 as SGHTS and CDR2 as YDEGEE. The CDR3 sequence is 15 residues long. Trimming shortened V by 4 bases and J by 7 bases, and 20 bases separated the two germline ends. Each participant's cohort was designated according to participant-reported clinical history. Two consecutive negative NP/OP PCR tests, clearance, or resolved symptoms defined Cohort 3 recovery.

The sequenced material came from PBMCs or T cells enriched from blood (not recorded which). The chain combines TRBV5-8 with TRBJ1-2, with D possibly matching TRBD1 (5 bases). The clonotype comes from a woman in her twenties or thirties who had recovered from COVID-19. CDR3 DNA sequence: TGTGCCAGCAGCCCTTCCGGGGGAGGGTTTGTTGGCTACACCTTC. Amino acids: CASSPSGGGFVGYTF.